This TCR beta chain is from a study of shared clonotypes between healthy human individuals. Overall study: A donor's plate count was three for CD4 naive and three for CD4 memory; CD8 naive had two and CD8 memory one.

Sequenced by immunoSEQ multiplex PCR; TCRdb stores in-frame clones only, minus some. The data hold millions of clones, with about 94% observed a single time. Naive CD8 isolation took CD45RO-negative cells positively selected for CCR7 and excluded terminally differentiated effector memory CD45RA+ cells. The sample was naive CD8+ T cells sorted from blood. This clonotype originated in a man aged 18 to 30 in good health.

The CDR3 DNA reads TGTGCCAGCAGCTTATCCCCCAGCGAGCAGTACTTC. This gives the protein CASSLSPSEQYF. The chain employs TRBV5-4 and TRBJ2-7; D not certain. This CDR3 spans 12 amino acids. Germline V gene lookup returns CDR1 SGHNT and CDR2 YYREEE (reference sequence). V lost 2 bases and J 6 bases, leaving 9 bases between the germline ends.